The rows below give T cell receptor beta chains drawn from one sample of a study of cytomegalovirus exposure and HLA in healthy donors. Repertoires were generated with immunoSEQ multiplex PCR, while TCRdb's copy carries only in-frame clones and drops some. The table includes 150,000 to 200,000 clones, about 80% detected once. The material sequenced was PBMCs. The receptors here all came from a woman aged 40-49 years in good health and CMV-seronegative. CDR3s include the opening cysteine and the closing phenylalanine or tryptophan. The order of the fields is J gene, V gene, D gene, CDR3 length, clone size, CDR3 protein, CDR3 DNA. A D gene is named only where the DNA matches it firmly. Clone size appears in some rows only: once, few, many, or a class for an expanded clone.

>TRBJ1-1|TRBV6-6|TRBD1|13|.
CASSLRGQGKAFF
TGTGCCAGCAGCTTACGCGGACAGGGGAAAGCTTTCTTT
>TRBJ2-5|TRBV19|.|14|.
CASSMAADWETQYF
TGTGCCAGTAGTATGGCTGCGGATTGGGAGACCCAGTACTTC
>TRBJ1-4|TRBV6-1|.|15|few
CASSDSSTAGEKLFF
TGTGCCAGCAGTGACTCTTCAACGGCGGGCGAAAAACTGTTTTTT
>TRBJ1-1|TRBV2|.|13|.
CASSAVENTEAFF
TGTGCCAGCAGCGCGGTAGAGAACACTGAAGCTTTCTTT
>TRBJ1-5|TRBV21-1|.|21|.
CASSKAWIITDRPPVYQPQHF
TGTGCCAGCAGCAAAGCGTGGATCATAACTGACAGGCCCCCAGTGTATCAGCCCCAGCATTTT
>TRBJ2-1|TRBV6-4|TRBD1|16|.
CASSEALGQGGNEQFF
TGTGCCAGCAGTGAGGCGTTAGGACAGGGGGGCAATGAGCAGTTCTTC
>TRBJ1-1|TRBV20-1|.|11|.
CSAAESTEAFF
TGCAGTGCCGCCGAGAGCACTGAAGCTTTCTTT
>TRBJ1-2|TRBV12-5|TRBD1|13|.
CASGLVTGAGYTF
TGTGCTAGTGGTTTGGTAACAGGGGCGGGCTACACCTTC
>TRBJ1-1|TRBV6-5|.|12|.
CASRSGDRRAFF
TGTGCCAGCAGGTCAGGGGATAGAAGAGCTTTCTTT
>TRBJ2-5|TRBV29-1|TRBD2|16|few
CSVEGLAGEWQETQYF
TGCAGCGTTGAAGGGCTAGCGGGAGAGTGGCAAGAGACCCAGTACTTC
>TRBJ1-2|TRBV7-2|.|15|few
CASSFPDSSNYGYTF
TGTGCCAGCAGCTTTCCCGACAGCTCTAACTATGGCTACACCTTC
>TRBJ2-2|TRBV19|.|16|.
CASSRVGTPGTGELFF
TGTGCCAGTAGTAGAGTAGGGACTCCGGGGACCGGGGAGCTGTTTTTT
>TRBJ1-5|TRBV5-5|TRBD1|16|.
CASSLVTGGGIQPQHF
TGTGCCAGCAGCTTGGTAACAGGGGGAGGCATTCAGCCCCAGCATTTT
>TRBJ2-1|TRBV4-2|TRBD2|15|few
CASSPLAGGRAEQFF
TGTGCCAGCAGCCCCCTAGCGGGAGGACGGGCTGAGCAGTTCTTC
>TRBJ2-6|TRBV25-1|.|16|.
CASSDGLRSGANVLTF
TGTGCCAGCAGTGATGGACTGCGATCCGGGGCCAACGTCCTGACTTTC
>TRBJ1-5|TRBV6-5|.|13|.
CASRTGMNQPQHF
TGTGCCAGCCGTACAGGGATGAATCAGCCCCAGCATTTT
>TRBJ1-3|TRBV11-3|.|18|once
CASSLEVDTLASGNTIYF
TGTGCCAGCAGCTTAGAGGTGGACACCTTAGCCTCCGGAAACACCATATATTTT
>TRBJ1-1|TRBV7-9|.|15|.
CASSLGRVESTQAFF
TGTGCCAGCAGCTTGGGTCGGGTGGAATCTACTCAAGCTTTCTTT
>TRBJ2-1|TRBV2|TRBD1|13|once
CASTPGQYNEQFF
TGTGCCAGCACCCCGGGACAGTACAATGAGCAGTTCTTC
>TRBJ1-3|TRBV18|TRBD1|15|.
CASSRMGQPGNTIYF
TGTGCCAGCTCGCGAATGGGACAGCCTGGAAACACCATATATTTT
>TRBJ2-3|TRBV7-9|.|13|.
CASSPTSTDTQYF
TGTGCCAGCAGCCCGACTAGCACAGATACGCAGTATTTT
>TRBJ2-3|TRBV19|TRBD1|15|once
CASSIGDRPTDTQYF
TGTGCCAGTAGTATAGGGGACAGACCCACAGATACGCAGTATTTT
>TRBJ2-1|TRBV7-2|TRBD2|16|once
CASSKTSGSPYNEQFF
TGTGCCAGCAGCAAGACTAGCGGGAGCCCCTACAATGAGCAGTTCTTC
>TRBJ2-7|TRBV19|TRBD2|13|.
CASSKGLANEQYF
TGTGCCAGTAGTAAGGGACTAGCAAACGAGCAGTACTTC
>TRBJ2-1|TRBV15|.|16|.
CATSPRPAEAYNEQFF
TGTGCCACCAGCCCAAGACCAGCGGAGGCCTACAATGAGCAGTTCTTC
>TRBJ1-4|TRBV19|.|15|.
CASSPHAGTNEKLFF
TGTGCCAGTAGTCCCCATGCGGGGACTAATGAAAAACTGTTTTTT
>TRBJ2-3|TRBV7-3|TRBD1|15|.
CASSFRGLSSDTQYF
TGTGCCAGCAGCTTCAGGGGGCTAAGTTCAGATACGCAGTATTTT
>TRBJ2-5|TRBV7-9|TRBD2|14|.
CASSSGLAGETQYF
TGTGCCAGCAGCTCGGGACTAGCGGGAGAGACCCAGTACTTC
>TRBJ1-2|TRBV7-2|TRBD1|15|.
CASSLRPRGLDGYTF
TGTGCCAGCAGCTTACGCCCCAGGGGGCTAGATGGCTACACCTTC
>TRBJ2-2|TRBV27|.|15|.
CASSPPTTGTGELFF
TGTGCCAGCAGCCCGCCTACAACAGGGACCGGGGAGCTGTTTTTT
>TRBJ2-5|TRBV11-3|TRBD2|14|.
CASSLAGGQETQYF
TGTGCCAGCAGCTTAGCGGGAGGGCAAGAGACCCAGTACTTC
>TRBJ2-3|TRBV28|.|14|few
CASTSVASTDTQYF
TGTGCCAGCACTAGCGTCGCTAGCACAGATACGCAGTATTTT
>TRBJ1-1|TRBV10-3|TRBD1|11|.
CADQGAAEAFF
TGTGCCGACCAGGGGGCGGCTGAAGCTTTCTTT
>TRBJ1-1|TRBV2|.|15|.
CASSILQGLNTEAFF
TGTGCCAGCAGTATATTACAGGGCCTGAACACTGAAGCTTTCTTT
>TRBJ1-4|TRBV19|TRBD1|14|.
CASSGTGPFEKLFF
TGTGCCAGTAGCGGGACAGGGCCGTTTGAAAAACTGTTTTTT
>TRBJ2-7|TRBV18|.|13|.
CASSFQAFYEQYF
TGTGCCAGCTCATTTCAGGCTTTCTACGAGCAGTACTTC
>TRBJ2-3|TRBV7-9|TRBD2|14|.
CAIPAGGDTDTQYF
TGTGCCATCCCAGCGGGAGGGGACACAGATACGCAGTATTTT
>TRBJ1-1|TRBV27|.|16|few
CASSLGWSGVNTEAFF
TGTGCCAGCAGTTTAGGGTGGTCAGGGGTGAACACTGAAGCTTTCTTT
>TRBJ2-1|TRBV4-1|.|17|.
CASSQEGRGREYNEQFF
TGCGCCAGCAGCCAGGAGGGAAGGGGGAGGGAATACAATGAGCAGTTCTTC
>TRBJ1-1|TRBV6-5|TRBD1|14|.
CASSYDRALAEAFF
TGTGCCAGCAGTTACGACAGGGCTTTAGCTGAAGCTTTCTTT
>TRBJ2-7|TRBV9|.|15|.
CASSVVGLASDEQYF
TGTGCCAGCAGCGTAGTCGGGCTAGCTTCCGACGAGCAGTACTTC
>TRBJ2-2|TRBV19|TRBD2|16|.
CASTPPRGRITGELFF
TGTGCCAGTACCCCTCCTCGCGGGAGAATAACCGGGGAGCTGTTTTTT
>TRBJ1-2|TRBV2|.|16|.
CASSPEGGGRIYGYTF
TGTGCCAGCAGCCCCGAGGGCGGGGGAAGAATTTATGGCTACACCTTC
>TRBJ2-1|TRBV12-5|.|16|few
CASAPAGTSTINEQFF
TGTGCTAGTGCCCCGGCGGGAACCTCCACAATCAATGAGCAGTTCTTC
>TRBJ1-1|TRBV11-3|.|14|.
CASSADSQNTEAFF
TGTGCCAGCAGCGCCGACAGCCAGAACACTGAAGCTTTCTTT
>TRBJ2-3|TRBV4-3|TRBD2|21|.
CASSQANPHTGVAGAGDTQYF
TGCGCCAGCAGCCAAGCTAACCCCCACACGGGGGTAGCGGGAGCGGGAGATACGCAGTATTTT
>TRBJ1-1|TRBV7-2|.|13|.
CASSLVQSAEAFF
TGTGCCAGCAGCTTAGTACAGTCGGCTGAAGCTTTCTTT
>TRBJ2-2|TRBV29-1|TRBD2|14|.
CSVNSGTNTGELFF
TGCAGCGTGAATAGCGGGACGAACACCGGGGAGCTGTTTTTT
>TRBJ2-1|TRBV7-9|TRBD2|15|.
CASSPGLAVYNEQFF
TGTGCCAGCAGCCCGGGACTAGCGGTCTACAATGAGCAGTTCTTC
>TRBJ2-4|TRBV7-3|TRBD2|18|.
CASSFTSGLAGMGNIQYF
TGTGCCAGCAGCTTTACTTCTGGACTAGCGGGGATGGGAAACATTCAGTACTTC
>TRBJ2-2|TRBV19|TRBD2|17|.
CASSLRLAGAHTGELFF
TGTGCCAGTAGTCTCCGGCTAGCGGGAGCGCACACCGGGGAGCTGTTTTTT
>TRBJ1-2|TRBV7-9|.|12|few
CASRDSFYGYTF
TGTGCCAGCAGGGACAGCTTCTATGGCTACACCTTC
>TRBJ2-2|TRBV9|TRBD1|16|.
CASSYRQGGNTGELFF
TGTGCCAGCAGCTATCGACAGGGTGGGAACACCGGGGAGCTGTTTTTT
>TRBJ1-1|TRBV30|.|12|.
CAWTGERAEAFF
TGTGCCTGGACGGGGGAGAGGGCTGAAGCTTTCTTT
>TRBJ2-3|TRBV6-1|.|13|.
CAIARKGTDTQYF
TGTGCCATCGCGCGGAAGGGCACAGATACGCAGTATTTT
>TRBJ1-1|TRBV30|.|11|.
CACNDRSEAFF
TGTGCCTGCAACGACAGGAGTGAAGCTTTCTTT
>TRBJ2-1|TRBV5-1|.|15|once
CASSLRAGIYNEQFF
TGCGCCAGCAGCTTGAGGGCGGGTATTTACAATGAGCAGTTCTTC